The 7 T cell receptor beta chains below come from one sample, sequenced in a study of blood T cell repertoires in COVID-19. Method: immunoSEQ multiplex PCR; TCRdb's copy keeps in-frame clones and lacks some. The sample comprises approximately 190,000 clones, about 86% of which are singletons, and about 26% rests with the top ten. Sequenced input: PBMCs or T cells enriched from blood (not recorded which). The origin of the receptors is a woman aged 40 to 50 in a cohort exposed to, infected with or recovered from COVID-19 (not recorded which).

The chain combines TRBV2 with TRBJ1-2; 9 positions match TRBD1. The CDR3 consists of 14 residues. Per the germline V gene, CDR1 is SNHLY and CDR2 is FYNNEI. After removal of 3 bases from V and 4 bases from J, the junction contained 3 bases not matched to a gene. The DNA of the CDR3 is TGTGCCAGCAGTGAGGGGACAGGGTTCTATGGCTACACCTTC. As protein: CASSEGTGFYGYTF. Full variable domain (outside the CDR3, taken from reference TRBV2 and TRBJ1-2): EPEVTQTPSHQVTQMGQEVILRCVPISNHLYFYWYRQILGQKVEFLVSFYNNEISEKSEIFDDQFSVERPDGSNFTLKIRSTKLEDSAMYFCASSEGTGFYGYTFGSGTRLTVV.

As regards this clone: This specimen includes other DNA sequences encoding the same CDR3. The V gene is TRBV5-1, the J gene TRBJ2-7, with 9 bases fitting TRBD1. The V gene's germline CDR1 is SGHRS and CDR2 YFSETQ. The CDR3 runs to 13 residues. Trimming at V came to 4 bases and at J to 4 bases, leaving 3 bases not matched to a gene. The DNA for the CDR3 is TGCGCCAGCAGCGGGGACAGGGCATACGAGCAGTACTTC. Its translation: CASSGDRAYEQYF.

This clone was detected only a few times. CDR3 amino acids: CVRSLVGQTPKPDGYTF. For the CDR3, the DNA is TGTGTCAGAAGCTTAGTAGGCCAGACACCAAAACCTGATGGCTACACCTTC. This chain connects TRBV7-5 to TRBJ1-2; the D call TRBD1 from the table was never checked on the DNA. TRBV7-5 represents a pseudogene. This CDR3 has 17 residues.

The rearrangement uses TRBV11-2 and TRBJ1-1; D is ambiguous. Trimming took off 5 bases at V and 6 bases at J, with 10 bases between the two ends. Germline lookup yields CDR1 SGHAT and CDR2 FQNNGV. The CDR3 is 12 residues long. The CDR3 DNA is TGTGCCAGCAGCCATCTTCAGGCTGAAGCTTTCTTT. This gives the protein CASSHLQAEAFF. Full variable domain (remainder filled in from reference TRBV11-2 and TRBJ1-1): EAGVAQSPRYKIIEKRQSVAFWCNPISGHATLYWYQQILGQGPKLLIQFQNNGVVDDSQLPKDRFSAERLKGVDSTLKIQPAKLEDSAVYLCASSHLQAEAFFGQGTRLTVV.

This clone was seen just once. For the CDR3, the DNA is TGTGCCACCTACTTCTTACGGACAGGGCGGACTGAAGCTTTCTTT. This codes for CATYFLRTGRTEAFF. The rearrangement uses TRBV6-5 and TRBJ1-1; 8 bases are a match to TRBD1. CDR3 length: 15 residues. From germline, CDR1 is MNHEY and CDR2 SVGAGI. V lost 10 bases and J lost 5; bases outside the gene matches: 15.

This sequence joins TRBV19 and TRBJ2-7, with 7 bases lining up with TRBD2. J lost 2 bases, V lost 3 bases, and 10 bases had no gene match. The CDR3 is 16 residues long. Germline CDR1 and CDR2: LNHDA and SQIVND (reference sequence). The CDR3 loop reads CASSIRPGGTPYEQYF. As DNA, the CDR3 is TGTGCCAGTAGTATCCGGCCCGGGGGGACCCCCTACGAGCAGTACTTC.

The chain employs TRBV19 and TRBJ1-1; 9 nucleotides agree with TRBD1. The CDR3 contains 16 residues. Germline loops: CDR1 LNHDA, CDR2 SQIVND (reference sequence). Trimming cost V 4 bases and J 5 bases; bases outside gene matches: 11. The CDR3 sequence is CASSRQDRGQSTEAFF. The CDR3 DNA reads TGTGCCAGTAGTAGACAGGACAGGGGACAGAGTACTGAAGCTTTCTTT.